Below, 8 T cell receptor beta chains from the same sample are listed, as sequenced in a study of cytomegalovirus exposure and HLA in healthy donors. The PCR made use of 60 Vbeta and 13 Jbeta primers. The repertoire was sequenced with immunoSEQ multiplex PCR; TCRdb's copy has only in-frame clones and lacks some. The sample comprises 160,000 or so clones, roughly 79% of which are singletons, and roughly 4.4% rests with the top ten. Material for sequencing was PBMCs. The source is a woman younger than 30 in good health and CMV-seropositive.

The count of this clone is one. The chain has TRBV27 and TRBJ1-1, with 8 bases aligning to TRBD1. Trimming at V came to 6 bases and at J to 8 bases, leaving 5 bases not matched to a gene. Germline CDR1 MNHEY, CDR2 SMNVEV (reference sequence). This CDR3 is built from 12 residues. CDR3 protein: CASRRWTGEAFF. The CDR3, as DNA: TGTGCCAGCAGGAGATGGACAGGGGAAGCTTTCTTT.

This clone was found once. This chain uses TRBV7-9 with TRBJ1-2; possibly TRBD1 for D (5 bases). The CDR3 contains 17 residues. The V end was cut by 5 bases, the J end by 0 bases, with 19 bases between. The germline V gene has CDR1 SEHNR and CDR2 FQNEAQ (reference sequence). Here the CDR3 reads CASSPSLGHAPNYGYTF. The CDR3 DNA reads as TGTGCCAGCAGCCCAAGCCTAGGACACGCTCCTAACTATGGCTACACCTTC.

The genes are TRBV2 and TRBJ1-4; D is unresolved. The length of the CDR3 is 15 residues. V was clipped by 3 bases and J by 0 bases, with 8 bases between them. Germline CDR1 reads SNHLY; CDR2 reads FYNNEI. The CDR3 loop is CASSEENATNEKLFF. For the CDR3, the DNA is TGTGCCAGCAGTGAGGAGAATGCAACTAATGAAAAACTGTTTTTT.

The CDR3 loop reads CASSYGRGTEAFF. CDR3 sequence (DNA): TGTGCCAGCAGTTACGGGAGGGGGACTGAAGCTTTCTTT. The gene calls are TRBV6-5 and TRBJ1-1; the D gene is possibly TRBD1 (6 bases). CDR1 MNHEY and CDR2 SVGAGI come from the germline V gene. The V gene lost 2 bases and the J gene lost 5 bases, with 9 bases spanning the gap. This CDR3 comprises 13 residues.

The V gene is TRBV15, the J gene TRBJ2-7; 8 bases fit TRBD1. V dropped 1 base and J dropped 4; count of bases not matched to a gene: 9. Germline CDR1 reads LNHNV; CDR2 reads YYDKDF (reference sequence). This CDR3 has 16 amino acids. CDR3 amino acids: CATSRGWGQETYEQYF. For the CDR3, the DNA is TGTGCCACCAGCAGAGGATGGGGACAGGAAACATACGAGCAGTACTTC.

This clone was recorded a few times. The chain carries TRBV27 and TRBJ1-1; 8 nucleotides match TRBD1. The CDR3 totals 15 residues. CDR1 and CDR2 from the germline V gene are MNHEY and SMNVEV (reference sequence). J lost 4 bases, V lost 5 bases, and 9 bases had no gene match. The CDR3 nucleotides are TGTGCCAGCAGTGGAAACAGGGGGGGAAGCACTGAAGCTTTCTTT. It is translated as CASSGNRGGSTEAFF.

The chain couples TRBV19 to TRBJ1-3; D call uncertain. CDR1 is LNHDA, CDR2 SQIVND, per germline (reference sequence). V gave up 9 bases and J gave up 4 bases, with 13 bases separating them. This CDR3 has 13 amino acids. CDR3 amino acids: CASSRDSGNTIYF. The DNA for the CDR3 is TGTGCCAGCAGCCGGGATTCCGGAAACACCATATATTTT.

This chain links TRBV27 with TRBJ2-1; D perhaps matches TRBD2 (5 bases). Trimming removed 6 bases from V and 6 bases from J, with 12 bases in between. The CDR3 sequence is 13 residues long. Germline assignment: CDR1 MNHEY and CDR2 SMNVEV (reference sequence). The CDR3 nucleotides read TGTGCCAGCAGGAGTCTAGCTTCCAATGAGCAGTTCTTC. It is translated as CASRSLASNEQFF.